One sample yielded the 30 T cell receptor beta chains listed below, sequenced in a study of T cell responses to AZD1222 COVID-19 vaccine. Some clones are missing from TCRdb's copy, which holds only in-frame ones; the method was immunoSEQ multiplex PCR. In the table there are fewer than 150,000 clones, more than 75% of which are singletons. The source was peripheral blood, collected on day 0 of AZD1222 vaccination. The source of these receptors is an adult in good health.

The rearrangement joins TRBV5-6 to TRBJ1-1; unclear D gene. The CDR3 runs to 13 residues. The germline V gene encodes CDR1 SGHDT and CDR2 YYEEEE. V was cut by 3 bases and J by 1 base, with 7 bases left in between. The CDR3 protein is CASSSPRNTEAFF. CDR3 bases: TGTGCCAGCAGCTCGCCGAGGAACACTGAAGCTTTCTTT.

V gene TRBV18 combines with J gene TRBJ1-1; a weak D match, TRBD1 (6 bases). Germline V gene sequence: CDR1 KGHSH, CDR2 LQKENI. The CDR3 is 16 amino acids. Trimming stripped 4 bases from V and 4 bases from J, with 19 bases between. CDR3 DNA sequence: TGTGCCAGCTCACTTAACGGGGGGGCGCAAGGCACTGAAGCTTTCTTT. The encoded protein is CASSLNGGAQGTEAFF. The full variable domain, in which reference TRBV18 and TRBJ1-1 provide the parts outside the CDR3, is NAGVMQNPRHLVRRRGQEARLRCSPMKGHSHVYWYRQLPEEGLKFMVYLQKENIIDESGMPKERFSAEFPKEGPSILRIQQVVRGDSAAYFCASSLNGGAQGTEAFFGQGTRLTVV.

The chain combines TRBV27 with TRBJ2-7; a weak D match, TRBD1 (6 bases). CDR3 size: 14 residues. The V and J ends lost 4 bases and 2 bases respectively, with 12 bases between them. Germline V gene data show CDR1 as MNHEY and CDR2 as SMNVEV (reference sequence). CDR3 protein: CASSSFRGTYEQYF. CDR3 in DNA: TGTGCCAGCAGTTCTTTCAGGGGTACCTACGAGCAGTACTTC.

This rearrangement joins TRBV7-3 to TRBJ2-3, with no clear D. From germline, CDR1 is SGHTA and CDR2 FQGTGA. Trimming cost V 1 base and J 6 bases, with 5 bases left between them. CDR3 length: 12 amino acids. CDR3 sequence (DNA): TGTGCCAGCAGCTTAAAAGGGGATACGCAGTATTTT. Encoded protein: CASSLKGDTQYF.

This clone came up once. The CDR3 DNA is TGTGCCAGCAGTGCGGGACAGGGGGCGGGTGTGGAGCAGTACTTC. Encoded protein: CASSAGQGAGVEQYF. The J gene is TRBJ2-7, the V gene TRBV2, with 12 bases matching TRBD1. Germline CDR1 and CDR2: SNHLY and FYNNEI. The V gene end was trimmed by 4 bases and the J gene end by 7 bases; junction bases not matched to a gene: 8. This CDR3 is 15 amino acids long.

The gene calls are TRBV30 and TRBJ1-1, with unresolved D. CDR1 is GTSNPN, CDR2 SVGIG, per germline (reference sequence). Trimming shortened V by 5 bases and J by 4 bases, and 14 bases separated the two germline ends. CDR3 length equals 13 residues. CDR3 protein: CAWQTHGGTEAFF. The DNA of the CDR3 is TGTGCCTGGCAGACACACGGAGGCACTGAAGCTTTCTTT.

This clone was observed a handful of times. V is TRBV11-3 and J is TRBJ2-7, with D hard to call. Germline CDR1 reads SGHNT; CDR2 reads YENEEA. The CDR3 contains 11 residues. V was pared by 2 bases and J by 6 bases, with 5 bases between. In DNA form, the CDR3 reads TGTGCCAGCAGCTTAAAGACCGAGCAGTACTTC. Protein: CASSLKTEQYF.

Only one count was recorded for this clone. The V and J genes are TRBV29-1 and TRBJ2-2, with D perhaps assigned TRBD1 or TRBD2 (5 bases each). The CDR3 extends over 13 amino acids. Germline assignment: CDR1 SQVTM and CDR2 ANQGSEA. The V gene lost 5 bases and the J gene lost 5 bases, with 12 bases spanning the gap. The CDR3 protein is CSVRPGRTGELFF. CDR3 bases: TGCAGCGTTCGGCCAGGGAGAACCGGGGAGCTGTTTTTT.

The V and J genes are TRBV29-1 and TRBJ2-7; no clear D gene. This CDR3 spans 13 amino acids. Looked up from germline, CDR1 is SQVTM and CDR2 is ANQGSEA. Trimming pared 0 bases from V and 6 bases from J, leaving 12 bases between. The CDR3 region has the DNA TGCAGCGTTGAAGATCTTCGGGCCGGCGAGCAGTACTTC. Its protein is CSVEDLRAGEQYF.

J is TRBJ1-3 and V is TRBV30, with D unclear. The CDR3 covers 11 residues. Per germline, CDR1 GTSNPN and CDR2 SVGIG (reference sequence). Trimming stripped 3 bases from V and 7 bases from J, with 7 bases between. In DNA, the CDR3 is TGTGCCTGGAGCCAAGTGAACACCATATATTTT. Its protein is CAWSQVNTIYF.

The CDR3, as DNA: TGTGCCAGCAGCGTTATCGGGACGGAGAGTTTTGCAACTAATGAAAAACTGTTTTTT. Protein: CASSVIGTESFATNEKLFF. This sequence joins TRBV21-1 and TRBJ1-4. TRBV21-1 is reported as a pseudogene. The CDR3 spans 19 residues.

The J gene is TRBJ2-7, the V gene TRBV7-9; D remains ambiguous. The CDR3 runs to 15 residues. V lost 1 base and J 2 bases, leaving 12 bases between the germline ends. The germline V gene has CDR1 SEHNR and CDR2 FQNEAQ (reference sequence). The CDR3 loop is CASSLVLGYTYEQYF. CDR3 DNA sequence: TGTGCCAGCAGCTTAGTACTGGGGTATACCTACGAGCAGTACTTC.

The genes are TRBV9 and TRBJ2-7; tentative D call: TRBD2 (5 bases). Germline CDR1 SGDLS, CDR2 YYNGEE. Trimming pared 4 bases from V and 0 bases from J, leaving 14 bases between. The CDR3 totals 15 residues. The CDR3: CASSPRLPSSYEQYF. The CDR3, as DNA: TGTGCCAGCAGCCCCCGACTACCAAGCTCCTACGAGCAGTACTTC.

The chain uses TRBV29-1 and TRBJ2-2; 7 bases fit TRBD1. The V and J ends lost 4 bases and 3 bases, in that order; junction bases with no gene match: 5. The CDR3 contains 14 residues. From germline, CDR1 is SQVTM and CDR2 ANQGSEA. The DNA of the CDR3 is TGCAGCGTTGCCAGGACAGGAGACACCGGGGAGCTGTTTTTT. Its translation is CSVARTGDTGELFF.

This clone appeared a single time. The genes are TRBV6-2 or TRBV6-3 and TRBJ2-7; D is unresolved. Germline V gene lookup returns CDR1 MNHEY and CDR2 SVGEGT. V lost 2 bases, J lost 0 bases, and 14 bases lay in between. The CDR3 is 16 amino acids. The CDR3 nucleotides are TGTGCCAGCAGTTACAGTAAAGGCCGCATCTCCTACGAGCAGTACTTC. It translates to CASSYSKGRISYEQYF.

This chain uses TRBV9 with TRBJ2-5, with TRBD2 matching 8 bases. Germline V gene sequence: CDR1 SGDLS, CDR2 YYNGEE. The CDR3 length is 17 residues. Trimming took 5 bases from V and 2 from J; bases not matched to a gene: 14. The DNA of the CDR3 is TGTGCCAGCAGTCAGGGGTCTAGCGGGTCGTCGCAAGAGACCCAGTACTTC. This gives the protein CASSQGSSGSSQETQYF.

This clone was counted once. The V gene is TRBV5-4, the J gene TRBJ2-3, with unresolved D. The V and J ends lost 0 bases and 0 bases respectively, with 11 bases between them. This CDR3 is 16 amino acids long. The germline CDR1 and CDR2 sequences are SGHNT and YYREEE (reference sequence). CDR3 in amino acids: CASSLGGSISTDTQYF. The CDR3 DNA sequence: TGTGCCAGCAGCTTGGGTGGTAGCATTAGCACAGATACGCAGTATTTT.

Here the CDR3 DNA reads TGTGCCAGCAGCCCGGCACAAGGAACCTATGGCTACACCTTC. Amino acids: CASSPAQGTYGYTF. The chain recombines TRBV7-3 with TRBJ1-2; D gene ambiguous. Germline V lookup: CDR1 SGHTA, CDR2 FQGTGA. The V end was cut by 5 bases, the J end by 4 bases, with 14 bases between. The CDR3 covers 14 residues.

This chain joins TRBV9 and TRBJ1-6; D is uncertain. The CDR3 length is 13 residues. V lost 4 bases to trimming and J lost 9 bases, with 11 bases between them. Germline assignment: CDR1 SGDLS and CDR2 YYNGEE. The CDR3 spells CASSPDLTSPLHF. DNA for the CDR3: TGTGCCAGCAGCCCTGACTTAACTTCACCCCTCCACTTT.

This clone has only one observation. The chain uses TRBV11-3 and TRBJ2-1; 7 nucleotides line up with TRBD1. V trimming: 1 base; J trimming: 4 bases; junction bases outside the gene matches: 10. CDR3 size: 17 residues. Germline V CDR1 and CDR2: SGHNT, YENEEA. The CDR3 spells CASSLATGTETYNEQFF. CDR3 sequence (DNA): TGTGCCAGCAGCTTAGCCACCGGGACAGAGACTTACAATGAGCAGTTCTTC.

CDR3 region: CASSSGTGTSGSYEQYF. In DNA, the CDR3 is TGTGCCAGCAGTTCGGGGACCGGGACTAGCGGGAGTTACGAGCAGTACTTC. The chain links TRBV27 to TRBJ2-7; 14 nucleotides match TRBD2. The CDR3 covers 17 residues. Germline trimming cut 4 bases from V and 4 bases from J; bases unmatched to any gene: 9. CDR1 is MNHEY and CDR2 is SMNVEV in the germline V gene (reference sequence).

The chain employs TRBV6-5 and TRBJ1-5; 10 positions match TRBD1. V was clipped by 6 bases and J by 1 base; unmatched bases: 3. The CDR3 is 15 residues long. Germline assignment: CDR1 MNHEY and CDR2 SVGAGI. CDR3 sequence: CASRGQGFSNQPQHF. Written as DNA, the CDR3 is TGTGCCAGCAGGGGACAGGGGTTCAGCAATCAGCCCCAGCATTTT.

This rearrangement joins TRBV24-1 to TRBJ2-3, with D hard to call. This CDR3 has 13 residues. Trimming left V 5 bases short and J 0 bases short, with 5 bases between. Germline CDR1 and CDR2: KGHDR and SFDVKD. CDR3 region: CATSATSTDTQYF. The CDR3 DNA reads as TGTGCCACCAGTGCTACGAGCACAGATACGCAGTATTTT.

V gene TRBV15 combines with J gene TRBJ1-4, with D maybe TRBD1 (6 bases). CDR3 length: 14 amino acids. The germline V gene has CDR1 LNHNV and CDR2 YYDKDF (reference sequence). V lost 5 bases and J 8 bases, leaving 15 bases between the germline ends. CDR3 nucleotides: TGTGCCACCAGCCGCGGGGGGGCGTCGGAAAAACTGTTTTTT. This gives the protein CATSRGGASEKLFF.

This rearrangement joins TRBV5-4 to TRBJ1-6; 7 bases fit TRBD1. V shed 3 bases, J shed 9 bases, and the junction held 3 bases outside the gene matches. Germline V gene data show CDR1 as SGHNT and CDR2 as YYREEE (reference sequence). The CDR3 has 13 residues. This CDR3 reads CASSSGGGSPLHF. In nucleotides, the CDR3 is TGTGCCAGCAGCTCAGGGGGTGGTTCACCCCTCCACTTT.

The chain couples TRBV6-1 to TRBJ1-5; D gene ambiguous. Germline V gene lookup returns CDR1 MNHNS and CDR2 SASEGT. V was cut by 0 bases and J by 1 base, with 7 bases left in between. This CDR3 is 15 amino acids long. The CDR3 DNA is TGTGCCAGCAGTGAAGCGGGCAACAGCAATCAGCCCCAGCATTTT. Translating it yields CASSEAGNSNQPQHF.

This clone was detected once. In nucleotides, the CDR3 is TGTGCCAGCAGCCCGGGACTAGCGGGGGGGCAATTGGACCAGTTCTTC. Translating it yields CASSPGLAGGQLDQFF. The chain uses TRBV5-4 and TRBJ2-1, with 16 bases fitting TRBD2. The CDR3 has 16 amino acids. V dropped 4 bases and J dropped 13; count of bases not matched to a gene: 11. Germline lookup yields CDR1 SGHNT and CDR2 YYREEE (reference sequence). Filled out from reference TRBV5-4 and TRBJ2-1, the complete variable domain reads ETGVTQSPTHLIKTRGQQVTLRCSSQSGHNTVSWYQQALGQGPQFIFQYYREEENGRGNFPPRFSGLQFPNYSSELNVNALELDDSALYLCASSPGLAGGQLDQFFGPGTRLTVL.

V usage is TRBV4-3 and J usage is TRBJ2-7; maybe TRBD1 (6 bases). V lost 0 bases and J lost 5, with 17 bases in between. Germline values: CDR1 LGHNA, CDR2 YSLEER. The CDR3 contains 16 residues. The CDR3 bases are TGCGCCAGCAGCCAAGATAATTCCAGGGGATCCCACGAGCAGTACTTC. This encodes CASSQDNSRGSHEQYF.

This CDR3 reads CASSLQVDGPQHF. For the CDR3, the DNA is TGTGCCAGCAGTTTACAGGTGGATGGGCCCCAGCATTTT. The V gene is TRBV2, the J gene TRBJ1-5; maybe TRBD1 (5 bases). CDR1 SNHLY and CDR2 FYNNEI come from the germline V gene. Trimming shortened V by 5 bases and J by 9 bases, and 14 bases separated the two germline ends. The CDR3 is 13 residues long.

V gene TRBV27 combines with J gene TRBJ2-7; no reliable D call. V lost 4 bases, J lost 0 bases, and 7 bases lay in between. Germline values: CDR1 MNHEY, CDR2 SMNVEV (reference sequence). This CDR3 has 13 amino acids. The CDR3 loop reads CASSSRTSYEQYF. The CDR3 nucleotides read TGTGCCAGCAGTTCCCGAACCTCCTACGAGCAGTACTTC.